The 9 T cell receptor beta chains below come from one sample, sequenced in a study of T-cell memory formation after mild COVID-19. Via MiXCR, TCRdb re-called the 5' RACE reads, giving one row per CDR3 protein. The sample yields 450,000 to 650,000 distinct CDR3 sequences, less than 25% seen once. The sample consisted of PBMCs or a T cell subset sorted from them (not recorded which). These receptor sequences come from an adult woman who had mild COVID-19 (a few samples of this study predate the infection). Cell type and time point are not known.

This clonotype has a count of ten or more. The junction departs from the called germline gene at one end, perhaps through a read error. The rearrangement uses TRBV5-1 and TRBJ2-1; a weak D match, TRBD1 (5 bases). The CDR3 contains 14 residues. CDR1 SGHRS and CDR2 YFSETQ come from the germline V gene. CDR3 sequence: CASSLGASYNEQFF. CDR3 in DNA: TGTGCCAGCAGCTTAGGGGCTTCCTACAATGAGCAGTTCTTC.

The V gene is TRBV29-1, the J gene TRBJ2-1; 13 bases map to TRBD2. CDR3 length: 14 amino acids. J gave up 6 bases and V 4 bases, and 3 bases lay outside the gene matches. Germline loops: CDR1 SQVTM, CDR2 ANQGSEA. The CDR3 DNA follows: TGCAGCGTTGTTGGACTAGCGGGAGTCAATGAGCAGTTCTTC. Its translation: CSVVGLAGVNEQFF.

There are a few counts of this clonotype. The CDR3 is CASRFRAGGTEAFF. In DNA, the CDR3 is TGTGCCAGCAGGTTTCGCGCGGGGGGCACTGAAGCTTTCTTT. The chain is built from TRBV28 and TRBJ1-1; perhaps TRBD1 as D (5 bases). From germline, CDR1 is MDHEN and CDR2 SYDVKM. The V gene lost 6 bases and the J gene lost 4 bases, with 15 bases spanning the gap. The CDR3 is 14 residues long.

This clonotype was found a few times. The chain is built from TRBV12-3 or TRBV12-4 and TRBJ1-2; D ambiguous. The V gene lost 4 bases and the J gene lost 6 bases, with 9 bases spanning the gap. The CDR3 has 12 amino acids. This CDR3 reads CASSWNEDGYTF. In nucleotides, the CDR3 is TGTGCCAGCAGTTGGAATGAGGATGGCTACACCTTC.

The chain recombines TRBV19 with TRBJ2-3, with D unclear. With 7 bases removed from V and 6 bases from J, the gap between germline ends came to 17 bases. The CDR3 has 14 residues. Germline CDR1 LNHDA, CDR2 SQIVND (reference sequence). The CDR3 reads CASTPGSFADTQYF. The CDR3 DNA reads TGTGCCAGTACCCCCGGGTCGTTTGCGGATACGCAGTATTTT.

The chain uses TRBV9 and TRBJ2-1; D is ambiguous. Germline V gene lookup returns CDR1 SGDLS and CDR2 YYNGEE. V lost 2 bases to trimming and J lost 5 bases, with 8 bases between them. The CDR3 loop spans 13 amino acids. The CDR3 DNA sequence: TGTGCCAGCAGCGTCGGCCCTAACAATGAGCAGTTCTTC. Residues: CASSVGPNNEQFF.

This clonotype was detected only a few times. The CDR3 loop reads CASEGSMGSGGNEQFF. The CDR3 nucleotides are TGTGCCAGCGAGGGAAGTATGGGGAGTGGGGGGAATGAGCAGTTCTTC. V and J are TRBV6-1 and TRBJ2-1; perhaps TRBD2 as D (6 bases). The CDR3 extends over 16 amino acids. Germline assignment: CDR1 MNHNS and CDR2 SASEGT. Trimming took off 8 bases at V and 7 bases at J, with 24 bases between the two ends.

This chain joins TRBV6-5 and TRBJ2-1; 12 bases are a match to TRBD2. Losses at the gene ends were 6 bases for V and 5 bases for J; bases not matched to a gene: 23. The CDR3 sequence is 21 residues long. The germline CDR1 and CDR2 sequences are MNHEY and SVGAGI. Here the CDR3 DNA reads TGTGCCAGCAGCCCAATCCCCCTGACTAGCGGGAGCTTATTATCCCACAATGAGCAGTTCTTC. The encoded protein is CASSPIPLTSGSLLSHNEQFF.

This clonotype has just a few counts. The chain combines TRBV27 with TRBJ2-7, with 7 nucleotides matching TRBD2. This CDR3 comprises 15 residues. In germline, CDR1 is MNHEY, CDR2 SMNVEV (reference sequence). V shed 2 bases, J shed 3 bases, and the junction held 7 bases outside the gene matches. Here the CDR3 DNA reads TGTGCCAGCAGTTTAACAGCGGGGTTTAACTACGAGCAGTACTTC. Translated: CASSLTAGFNYEQYF.